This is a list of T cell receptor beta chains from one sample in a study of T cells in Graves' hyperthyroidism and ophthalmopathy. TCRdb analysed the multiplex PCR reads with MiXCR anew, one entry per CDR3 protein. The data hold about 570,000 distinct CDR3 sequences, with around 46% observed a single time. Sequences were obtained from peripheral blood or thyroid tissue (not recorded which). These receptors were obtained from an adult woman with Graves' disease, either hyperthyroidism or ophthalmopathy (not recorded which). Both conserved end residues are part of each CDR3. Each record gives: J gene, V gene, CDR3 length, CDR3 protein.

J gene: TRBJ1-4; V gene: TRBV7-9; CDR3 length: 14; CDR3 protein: CASSPDPTNEKLFF
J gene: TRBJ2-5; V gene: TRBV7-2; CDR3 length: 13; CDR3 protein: CASSPSAGETQYF
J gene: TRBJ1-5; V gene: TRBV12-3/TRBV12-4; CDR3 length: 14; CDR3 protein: CASSLTSGSFYEHF
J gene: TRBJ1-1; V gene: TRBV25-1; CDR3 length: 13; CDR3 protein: CASSELEGTEAFF
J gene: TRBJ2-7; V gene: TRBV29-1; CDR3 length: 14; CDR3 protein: CSVEELAGVSEQYF
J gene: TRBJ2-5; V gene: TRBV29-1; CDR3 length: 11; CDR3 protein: CSVVVGLDHHF
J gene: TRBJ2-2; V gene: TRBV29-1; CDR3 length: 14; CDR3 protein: CSVASGRAEGELFF
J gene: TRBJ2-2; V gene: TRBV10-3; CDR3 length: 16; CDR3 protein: CAISESGTANTGELFF
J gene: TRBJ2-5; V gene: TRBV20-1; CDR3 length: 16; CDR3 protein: CSACNPTGEGEETQYF
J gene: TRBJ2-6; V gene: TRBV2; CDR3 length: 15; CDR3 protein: CASSERGAGANVLTF
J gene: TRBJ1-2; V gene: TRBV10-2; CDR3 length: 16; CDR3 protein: CASSDQTGTGHYGYTF
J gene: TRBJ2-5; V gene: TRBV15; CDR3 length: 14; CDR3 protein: CATSKGGSRETQYF
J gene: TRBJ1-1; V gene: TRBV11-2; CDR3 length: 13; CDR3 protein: CASSLSGETEAFF
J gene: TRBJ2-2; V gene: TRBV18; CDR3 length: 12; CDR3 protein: CASSHPGAKLFF
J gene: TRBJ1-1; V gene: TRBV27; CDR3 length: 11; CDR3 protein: CANTVNTEAFF
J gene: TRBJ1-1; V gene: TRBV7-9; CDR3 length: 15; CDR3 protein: CASSPSGEGSTEAFF
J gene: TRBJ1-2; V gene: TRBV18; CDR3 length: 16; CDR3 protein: CASSPQGRTGIYGYTF
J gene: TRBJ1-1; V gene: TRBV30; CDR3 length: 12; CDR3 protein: CAWSVGGYEAFF
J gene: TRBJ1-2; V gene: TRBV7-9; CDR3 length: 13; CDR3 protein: CASSHGEGYGYTF
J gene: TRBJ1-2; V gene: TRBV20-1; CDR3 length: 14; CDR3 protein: CSARPDREAYGYTF